This T cell receptor beta chain was sequenced during a study of blood T cell repertoires in COVID-19. The CDR3 covers 16 residues. Data came from immunoSEQ multiplex PCR; TCRdb stores just in-frame clones and leaves some out. Seen here are 64,000 or so clones, roughly 80% observed once, and the top ten hold 8.5% to 10%. V is TRBV21-1 and J is TRBJ2-7; the table calls TRBD2, which could not be checked here. TRBV21-1 is a listed pseudogene. Sequencing input: peripheral blood. This TCR was sampled from a human donor in a cohort sampled during active COVID-19. CDR3 protein: CASSKAGLAGRYEQYF. CDR3 nucleotides: TGTGCCAGCAGCAAAGCGGGGCTAGCGGGGCGCTACGAGCAGTACTTC.